One TCR beta chain is described in this entry. The same CDR3 is also encoded by other DNA sequences in this sample. This record belongs to a study of shared clonotypes between healthy human individuals. Study-level information: For every donor, three CD4 naive, three CD4 memory, two CD8 naive and one CD8 memory plates were used.

Deep was the level used in running the assay. Genomic DNA per cell subset filled all wells of several immunoSEQ plates. Measured with immunoSEQ multiplex PCR; TCRdb has only the in-frame clones, and not every one. The sample carries over a million clones, just under 99% recorded once. The V gene lost 2 bases and the J gene lost 4 bases, with 5 bases spanning the gap. Germline-derived CDR1 and CDR2 are LNHNV and YYDKDF (reference sequence). The CDR3 extends over 12 amino acids. Input material: naive CD4+ T cells sorted from blood. Subset denoted: CD45RA+ positively selected. This chain connects TRBV15 to TRBJ2-5; D call uncertain. This receptor was taken from a man younger than 40 in good health. Here the CDR3 DNA reads TGTGCCACCAGCAGATCTGGAGAGACCCAGTACTTC. Amino acid sequence: CATSRSGETQYF.